This T cell receptor (beta chain) was profiled in a study of untreated major depressive disorder. Notes on the study in general: In every subject, the five largest TRBV05-01 clones were private. Compared with controls, depressed patients showed more TRBV05-01 (Vbeta 5.1) usage in CD4+ T cells.

Germline V gene sequence: CDR1 SQVTM, CDR2 ANQGSEA. The length of the CDR3 is 11 residues. No major medical conditions, Axis I/II comorbidities, regular medication, or illicit drugs. On this clone: Its antigen remains unknown.

Data came from immunoSEQ multiplex PCR; TCRdb stores just in-frame clones and leaves some out. The sample has 10,000 to 15,000 clones, around 90% seen once. The specimen was CD4+ T cells from PBMCs. This clonotype was obtained from a woman aged 25 to 39 with major depressive disorder. The chain recombines TRBV29-1 with TRBJ2-1, with TRBD2 identical over 8 bases. CDR3 in DNA: TGCTCAGGGACTAGGGGCAATGAGCAGTTCTTC. It yields the protein CSGTRGNEQFF.